Listed here are 28 T cell receptor beta chains from one sample, sequenced in a study of control samples from healthy donors and cancer patients. TCRdb's table, derived via immunoSEQ multiplex PCR, lists solely in-frame clones and lacks some. The profile shows about 140,000 clones, about 90% of them singletons. The source material was blood. The receptors shown here come from a man aged 18-30 years in good health.

The chain links TRBV7-3 to TRBJ1-1, with D hard to call. V was shortened by 6 bases and J by 2 bases, with 10 bases between the two germline ends. CDR1 SGHTA and CDR2 FQGTGA come from the germline V gene. The CDR3 sequence is 13 residues long. CDR3 residues: CASRPGVNTEAFF. CDR3 DNA sequence: TGTGCCAGCAGGCCGGGAGTCAACACTGAAGCTTTCTTT.

This chain joins TRBV2 and TRBJ2-3; 9 bases align to TRBD2. This CDR3 is built from 14 residues. CDR1 and CDR2 from the germline V gene are SNHLY and FYNNEI. V lost 10 bases, J lost 2 bases, and 7 bases stayed unmatched. CDR3 coding DNA: TGTGCCACCGCAGCGGGGGGCGCCACAGATACGCAGTATTTT. Amino acids: CATAAGGATDTQYF.

This clone was found once. The chain recombines TRBV18 with TRBJ1-2, with D unclear. This CDR3 is 17 amino acids long. CDR1 and CDR2 (germline): KGHSH, LQKENI. V was cut by 1 base and J by 6 bases, with 21 bases left in between. CDR3 loop: CASSPRSAVGREDGYTF. The CDR3 bases are TGTGCCAGCTCACCACGTTCCGCTGTGGGGAGGGAGGATGGCTACACCTTC.

The chain links TRBV5-5 to TRBJ1-5; D is undetermined. The V and J ends lost 5 bases and 7 bases respectively, with 16 bases between them. The CDR3 has 14 residues. The germline V gene has CDR1 SGHKS and CDR2 YYEKEE (reference sequence). The CDR3 region has the DNA TGTGCCAGCAGTTTTGGACCCGCAGGACAGCCCCAGCATTTT. This codes for CASSFGPAGQPQHF.

The chain employs TRBV5-1 and TRBJ2-5; D call uncertain. V was pared by 2 bases and J by 1 base, with 12 bases between. This CDR3 is built from 15 residues. Germline CDR1 reads SGHRS; CDR2 reads YFSETQ. CDR3 in DNA: TGCGCCAGCAGCTTTTGGTCAAGTATCCAAGAGACCCAGTACTTC. Translation: CASSFWSSIQETQYF.

This sequence joins TRBV23-1 and TRBJ1-5, with a weak D call TRBD1 (5 bases). TRBV23-1 is annotated as an ORF whose role is uncertain. Trimming took 0 bases from V and 4 from J, leaving 16 bases between them. The CDR3 has 17 residues. Here the CDR3 DNA reads TGCGCCAGCAGTCAATCCCTTTGGCAGGGCGTAAATCAGCCCCAGCATTTT. Protein product: CASSQSLWQGVNQPQHF.

This chain uses TRBV19 with TRBJ1-3; D not resolved. Germline V lookup: CDR1 LNHDA, CDR2 SQIVND (reference sequence). V shed 0 bases and J shed 2 bases, with 8 bases lying between them. This CDR3 spans 15 amino acids. In DNA, the CDR3 is TGTGCCAGTAGTATAGAGGCAGAGCCTGGAAACACCATATATTTT. Translated, it gives CASSIEAEPGNTIYF. Combining the CDR3 with reference TRBV19 and TRBJ1-3 gives the whole variable domain DGGITQSPKYLFRKEGQNVTLSCEQNLNHDAMYWYRQDPGQGLRLIYYSQIVNDFQKGDIAEGYSVSREKKESFPLTVTSAQKNPTAFYLCASSIEAEPGNTIYFGEGSWLTVV.

The V and J genes are TRBV6-5 and TRBJ1-6; 10 bases agree with TRBD1. The CDR3 extends over 15 amino acids. V was clipped by 6 bases and J by 10 bases; unmatched bases: 9. Germline lookup yields CDR1 MNHEY and CDR2 SVGAGI. CDR3 DNA: TGTGCCAGCAGCAAGGACAGGGGGTTGACCTCACCCCTCCACTTT. Its translation is CASSKDRGLTSPLHF.

The rearrangement uses TRBV2 and TRBJ1-2, with D maybe TRBD1 (5 bases). The CDR3 runs 12 residues. V lost 6 bases to trimming and J lost 4 bases, with 9 bases between them. Germline V lookup: CDR1 SNHLY, CDR2 FYNNEI. CDR3 DNA sequence: TGTGCCAGCAGACCCGGGACCTATGGCTACACCTTC. This translates into CASRPGTYGYTF.

The chain uses TRBV4-1 and TRBJ2-7, with 7 bases aligning to TRBD1. Germline values: CDR1 MGHRA, CDR2 YSYEKL. This CDR3 spans 15 amino acids. With V trimmed by 0 bases and J by 2 bases, 4 bases remained unmatched. The CDR3 region has the DNA TGCGCCAGCAGCCAAGAGGTGACAGGGACCTACGAGCAGTACTTC. It codes for CASSQEVTGTYEQYF.

This chain connects TRBV3-1 (or the pseudogene TRBV3-2) to TRBJ2-5; a possible D gene is TRBD2 (6 bases). Germline assignment: CDR1 LGHDT and CDR2 YNNKEL (reference sequence). Between the trimmed V and J ends, which lost 0 bases and 5 bases, there was a span of 10 bases. CDR3 length equals 14 residues. The CDR3 sequence is CASSQDATSETQYF. The CDR3 nucleotides are TGTGCCAGCAGCCAAGATGCCACTAGCGAGACCCAGTACTTC.

This clone showed up just once. The rearrangement uses TRBV18 and TRBJ1-3, with a possible D match to TRBD1 (5 bases). The CDR3 consists of 17 residues. Germline CDR1 reads KGHSH; CDR2 reads LQKENI. V was cut by 2 bases and J by 0 bases, with 14 bases left in between. The CDR3 protein is CASSPRTGGGSGNTIYF. The CDR3 DNA is TGTGCCAGCTCACCAAGAACCGGCGGGGGCTCTGGAAACACCATATATTTT.

This sequence joins TRBV20-1 and TRBJ1-4; no definite D call. Germline CDR1 DFQATT, CDR2 SNEGSKA (reference sequence). V was cut by 3 bases and J by 5 bases, with 10 bases left in between. The CDR3 length is 13 residues. In DNA, the CDR3 is TGCAGTGCTAGTAGAGGGAGAAATGAAAAACTGTTTTTT. Translated, it gives CSASRGRNEKLFF.

The V gene is TRBV24-1, the J gene TRBJ2-7, with D maybe TRBD1 (6 bases). Germline assignment: CDR1 KGHDR and CDR2 SFDVKD. Trimming removed 7 bases at V and 4 bases at J, with 22 bases between. CDR3 length equals 16 residues. Written as DNA, the CDR3 is TGTGCCACCAGCCCACGTCCTGGACAGAGTCTATACGAGCAGTACTTC. Protein sequence: CATSPRPGQSLYEQYF.

The gene calls are TRBV4-1 and TRBJ2-7; 7 bases match TRBD2. The length of the CDR3 is 15 residues. Looked up from germline, CDR1 is MGHRA and CDR2 is YSYEKL. Trimming cost V 1 base and J 6 bases; bases outside gene matches: 9. The chain's CDR3 is CASSQVGGRGGEQYF. For the CDR3, the DNA is TGCGCCAGCAGCCAAGTGGGGGGGAGGGGAGGCGAGCAGTACTTC.

The chain uses TRBV7-8 and TRBJ1-1; D is possibly TRBD1 (6 bases). CDR1 and CDR2 (germline): SGHVS, FQNEAQ. CDR3 length equals 15 residues. Trimming removed 1 base at V and 10 bases at J, with 19 bases between. CDR3 sequence: CASSLGPGQLRPAFF. CDR3 sequence (DNA): TGTGCCAGCAGCTTAGGGCCCGGACAGTTACGCCCAGCTTTCTTT.

The chain couples TRBV4-2 to TRBJ1-5; D gene ambiguous. This CDR3 contains 14 residues. The germline gives CDR1 LGHNA, CDR2 YNFKEQ. V was cut by 0 bases and J by 4 bases, with 7 bases left in between. CDR3: CASSQELTNQPQHF. For the CDR3, the DNA is TGTGCCAGCAGCCAAGAGCTGACTAATCAGCCCCAGCATTTT.

V gene TRBV4-1 combines with J gene TRBJ2-7; TRBD2 aligns across 9 bases. Germline CDR1 MGHRA, CDR2 YSYEKL. Unmatched junction bases numbered 13, after V lost 1 base and J lost 0 bases. CDR3 length: 19 amino acids. The CDR3 here is CASSQALALAGRSSYEQYF. The CDR3 region has the DNA TGCGCCAGCAGCCAAGCCCTCGCGCTAGCGGGGAGATCCTCCTACGAGCAGTACTTC.

The genes are TRBV7-8 and TRBJ2-1; 7 nucleotides match TRBD1. The CDR3 runs to 14 residues. V was pared by 7 bases and J by 6 bases, with 9 bases of the junction left unmatched. Germline CDR1 is SGHVS and CDR2 is FQNEAQ. CDR3: CASTILQGPNEQFF. In DNA form, the CDR3 reads TGTGCCAGCACCATCTTACAGGGGCCCAATGAGCAGTTCTTC.

This clone came up a few times. The chain joins TRBV5-6 to TRBJ2-3; D unresolved. V was cut by 2 bases and J by 3 bases, with 7 bases left in between. From germline, CDR1 is SGHDT and CDR2 YYEEEE. The CDR3 spans 13 residues. The CDR3 bases are TGTGCCAGCAGCTTCAAGTTAACAGATACGCAGTATTTT. This codes for CASSFKLTDTQYF. Using reference TRBV5-6 and TRBJ2-3 for the parts outside the CDR3, the full variable domain is DAGVTQSPTHLIKTRGQQVTLRCSPKSGHDTVSWYQQALGQGPQFIFQYYEEEERQRGNFPDRFSGHQFPNYSSELNVNALLLGDSALYLCASSFKLTDTQYFGPGTRLTVL.

V and J are TRBV7-9 and TRBJ2-7; 9 bases are shared with TRBD1. The CDR3 has 16 residues. Losses at the gene ends were 5 bases for V and 6 bases for J; bases not matched to a gene: 14. Per the germline V gene, CDR1 is SEHNR and CDR2 is FQNEAQ (reference sequence). The CDR3 DNA reads as TGTGCCAGCAGCCTCGACCCGGGACAGGGAGGCTCCGAGCAGTACTTC. This gives the protein CASSLDPGQGGSEQYF.

V gene TRBV3-1 (or the pseudogene TRBV3-2) combines with J gene TRBJ2-5, with 8 nucleotides matching TRBD1. The CDR3 loop spans 18 amino acids. Germline V CDR1 and CDR2: LGHDT, YNNKEL (reference sequence). V was clipped by 4 bases and J by 4 bases; unmatched bases: 17. The CDR3 is CASSPTPRSRGQGETQYF. CDR3 coding DNA: TGTGCCAGCAGCCCGACCCCCAGGTCCAGGGGGCAGGGAGAGACCCAGTACTTC.

The chain has TRBV28 and TRBJ2-3; D may be TRBD1 (7 bases). The CDR3 runs to 15 residues. CDR1 and CDR2 from the germline V gene are MDHEN and SYDVKM. Trimming removed 7 bases at V and 7 bases at J, with 21 bases between. The CDR3 DNA reads as TGTGCCAGCACCCACCCGGAACAGGGGAGGAATACGCAGTATTTT. Protein: CASTHPEQGRNTQYF.

The V call is TRBV2, the J call TRBJ2-7; the D gene is possibly TRBD1 (6 bases). Trimming left V 4 bases short and J 2 bases short, with 12 bases between. The CDR3 covers 14 residues. Germline-derived CDR1 and CDR2 are SNHLY and FYNNEI. This chain's CDR3 is CASSGWTETYEQYF. In DNA form, the CDR3 reads TGTGCCAGCAGTGGGTGGACAGAAACCTACGAGCAGTACTTC. Using reference TRBV2 and TRBJ2-7 for the parts outside the CDR3, the full variable domain is EPEVTQTPSHQVTQMGQEVILRCVPISNHLYFYWYRQILGQKVEFLVSFYNNEISEKSEIFDDQFSVERPDGSNFTLKIRSTKLEDSAMYFCASSGWTETYEQYFGPGTRLTVT.

The chain has TRBV5-6 and TRBJ2-1; D perhaps matches TRBD1 (6 bases). CDR1 SGHDT and CDR2 YYEEEE come from the germline V gene. Trimming removed 0 bases at V and 0 bases at J, with 10 bases between. This CDR3 is built from 16 residues. The CDR3 loop reads CASSLGQGSSYNEQFF. Written as DNA, the CDR3 is TGTGCCAGCAGCTTGGGGCAGGGGAGCTCCTACAATGAGCAGTTCTTC.

The rearrangement joins TRBV5-4 to TRBJ2-7; possibly TRBD1 for D (6 bases). Looked up from germline, CDR1 is SGHNT and CDR2 is YYREEE (reference sequence). V gave up 4 bases and J gave up 3 bases, with 11 bases separating them. The CDR3 is 13 amino acids. The CDR3 spells CASSQGINYEQYF. CDR3 nucleotide sequence: TGTGCCAGCAGCCAGGGGATTAACTACGAGCAGTACTTC.

This chain uses TRBV9 with TRBJ1-2; D might be TRBD1 (5 bases). The germline V gene has CDR1 SGDLS and CDR2 YYNGEE. V shed 0 bases and J shed 7 bases, with 13 bases lying between them. The CDR3 consists of 14 residues. In nucleotides, the CDR3 is TGTGCCAGCAGCGTAGTCGAGGCTCAGGGTGGCTACACCTTC. Translation: CASSVVEAQGGYTF.

Written as DNA, the CDR3 is TGTGCCAGCAGTCTCCGGGACAGGGCCACCGGGGAGCTGTTTTTT. Translating it yields CASSLRDRATGELFF. The chain couples TRBV6-5 to TRBJ2-2; TRBD1 matches 9 bases. Germline V CDR1 and CDR2: MNHEY, SVGAGI. V dropped 5 bases and J dropped 4; count of bases not matched to a gene: 5. The CDR3 is 15 amino acids.